These T cell receptor beta chains were read from a single sample in a study of cytomegalovirus exposure and HLA in healthy donors. Here immunoSEQ multiplex PCR was the method, and the copy in TCRdb shows in-frame clones only, minus some. Of 150,000 to 200,000 clones listed, 68% were seen once; the top ten hold 4% to 5.5%. The specimen sequenced was PBMCs. Receptor source: a woman between 18 and 29 years old in good health and CMV-seropositive. CDR3s include the opening cysteine and the closing phenylalanine or tryptophan. Fields, in order: clone size, V gene, D gene, J gene, CDR3 DNA, CDR3 protein. The D gene is left open where the match is weak. Clone size is not always given. Where it is, it says once, few, many or a class for expanded clones.

NA	TRBV7-3	TRBD2	TRBJ2-1	TGTGCCAGCAGCCTTAGCGGGGGGAGCTCATGGCATGAGCAGTTCTTC	CASSLSGGSSWHEQFF
NA	TRBV11-2	TRBD2	TRBJ2-1	TGTGCCAGCAGGGACGGACTAGCGGGGTCACGTGAGCAGTTCTTC	CASRDGLAGSREQFF
NA	TRBV20-1	TRBD1	TRBJ2-7	TGCAGCCCCTCACAGGGGAACGAGCAGTACTTC	CSPSQGNEQYF
NA	TRBV2	NA	TRBJ1-3	TGTGCCAGCAGCCCAAGCGGGGGTTCTGGAAACACCATATATTTT	CASSPSGGSGNTIYF
NA	TRBV27	NA	TRBJ1-2	TGTGCCAGCAGTTTCCAGGGGTTGGGCTATGGCTACACCTTC	CASSFQGLGYGYTF
NA	TRBV7-2	TRBD1	TRBJ2-7	TGTGCCAGCAGCCCCTCCGGGACAGTGCTCTCCTACGAGCAGTACTTC	CASSPSGTVLSYEQYF
few	TRBV5-1	TRBD2	TRBJ2-1	TGCGCCACCAGTTTTAGCGGGAGTATCAATGAGCAGTTCTTC	CATSFSGSINEQFF
NA	TRBV9	NA	TRBJ2-7	TGTGCCAGCAGCGCACGGACAGTTGGAACCTACGAGCAGTACTTC	CASSARTVGTYEQYF
NA	TRBV5-1	NA	TRBJ2-1	TGCGCCAGCAGCTTGGATAGTGGGAGCTCCTACAATGAGCAGTTCTTC	CASSLDSGSSYNEQFF
once	TRBV27	TRBD2	TRBJ2-1	TGTGCCAGCAGTTTCCAGCTAAGTTTAGCGGGGGACAATGAGCAGTTCTTC	CASSFQLSLAGDNEQFF
NA	TRBV7-9	TRBD1	TRBJ1-6	TGTGCCAGCAGCTTAGCGGGGACAGGGAATTCACCCCTCCACTTT	CASSLAGTGNSPLHF
NA	TRBV29-1	TRBD1	TRBJ1-1	TGCAGCGTTGGGGGACAGATGAACACTGAAGCTTTCTTT	CSVGGQMNTEAFF
NA	TRBV27	NA	TRBJ1-3	TGTGCCAGCAGTTACGGGGGGGGCGGGTATTTT	CASSYGGGGYF
NA	TRBV6-1	TRBD1	TRBJ2-7	TGTGCCAGCAGTGTTGGGACAGACTACGAGCAGTACTTC	CASSVGTDYEQYF
NA	TRBV5-1	TRBD1	TRBJ1-2	TGCGCCAGCAGCTGGGACCGACAGGGGGCGAATGGCTACACCTTC	CASSWDRQGANGYTF
NA	TRBV20-1	NA	TRBJ1-4	TGCGGAGGACAGAGAAATGAAAAACTGTTTTTT	CGGQRNEKLFF
NA	TRBV27	NA	TRBJ1-5	TGTGCCAGCAGTTCCCAGGGCTGGGATCAGCCCCAGCATTTT	CASSSQGWDQPQHF
NA	TRBV5-1	TRBD1	TRBJ2-7	TGCGCCAGCAGCCTTCGACAGGGGGCCCACGAGCAGTACTTC	CASSLRQGAHEQYF
once	TRBV19	TRBD2	TRBJ2-1	TGTGCCAGTAGTCACGCAAGACTAGCGGGATCCTCAGATGAGCAGTTCTTC	CASSHARLAGSSDEQFF
few	TRBV28	NA	TRBJ2-7	TGTGCCAGCAGTTCCCACGAGCAGTACTTC	CASSSHEQYF
NA	TRBV5-1	TRBD1	TRBJ2-7	TGCGCCAGCAGCAGGGGACAGGCCGCCTACGAGCAGTACTTC	CASSRGQAAYEQYF
NA	TRBV5-1	NA	TRBJ1-1	TGCGCCAGCAGCTTGGGAGATGAACAGGACGAAGCTTTCTTT	CASSLGDEQDEAFF
few	TRBV7-9	TRBD2	TRBJ2-1	TGTGCCAGCAGTTCGACTAGCGGGAGTAGCGAGCAGTTCTTC	CASSSTSGSSEQFF
NA	TRBV28	TRBD1	TRBJ1-2	TGTGCCAGCAGTCTAACCGGGACAGGGGGTAGCTACACCTTC	CASSLTGTGGSYTF